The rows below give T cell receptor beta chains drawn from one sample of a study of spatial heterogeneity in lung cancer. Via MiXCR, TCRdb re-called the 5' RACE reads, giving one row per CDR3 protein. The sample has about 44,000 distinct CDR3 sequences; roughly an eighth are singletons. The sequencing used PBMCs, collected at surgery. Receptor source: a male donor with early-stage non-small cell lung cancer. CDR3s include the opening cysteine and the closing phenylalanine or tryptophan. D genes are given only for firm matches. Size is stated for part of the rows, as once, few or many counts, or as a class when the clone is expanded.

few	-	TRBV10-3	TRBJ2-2	TGTGCCATCAGGACGGGAGAGTCTACCGGGGAGCTGTTTTTT	CAIRTGESTGELFF
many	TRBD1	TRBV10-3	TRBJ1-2	TGTGCCATCAGTGAGACGACAGGGATCTATGGCTACACCTTC	CAISETTGIYGYTF
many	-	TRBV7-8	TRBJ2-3	TGTGCCAGCAGCTTAGCAGCCTCGCTGGGAGATACGCAGTATTTT	CASSLAASLGDTQYF
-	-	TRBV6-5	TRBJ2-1	TGTGCCAGCAGCTCCCGAAGTGAGCAGTTCTTC	CASSSRSEQFF
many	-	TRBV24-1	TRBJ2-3	TGTGCCACCCGCTCGGGTAGCACAGATACGCAGTATTTT	CATRSGSTDTQYF
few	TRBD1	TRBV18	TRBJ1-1	TGTGCCAGCTCACTAGAGAAACAGGGGACCACTGAAGCTTTCTTT	CASSLEKQGTTEAFF
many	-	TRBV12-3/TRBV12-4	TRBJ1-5	TGTGCCAGCAGTTTAGGCGTACAACAGCCCCAGCATTTT	CASSLGVQQPQHF
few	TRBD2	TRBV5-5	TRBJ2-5	TGTGCCAGCACCTTCGCCCGTAGCGGGAGCGGCGAGACCCAGTACTTC	CASTFARSGSGETQYF
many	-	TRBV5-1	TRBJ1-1	TGCGCCAGCAGCCAACAAATGAACACTGAAGCTTTCTTT	CASSQQMNTEAFF
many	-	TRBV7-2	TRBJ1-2	TGTGCCAGCAGCCAGGACAGTCTCCATGGCTACACCTTC	CASSQDSLHGYTF
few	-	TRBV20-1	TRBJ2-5	TGCAGTGCTAGTAGCAGGGAGGAGACCCAGTACTTC	CSASSREETQYF
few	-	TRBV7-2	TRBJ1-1	TGTGCCAGCAGCTTAGTGGTGAGTCACGGTGAAGCTTTCTTT	CASSLVVSHGEAFF
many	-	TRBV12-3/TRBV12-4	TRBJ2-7	TGTGCCAGCAGCCCCCAGGGAGGACGGATTTACGAGCAGTACTTC	CASSPQGGRIYEQYF
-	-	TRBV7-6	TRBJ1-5	TGTGCCAGCAGCTCCGGGCCTCGAAGGGGCCAACAGCCCCAGCATTTT	CASSSGPRRGQQPQHF
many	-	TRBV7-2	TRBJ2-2	TGTGCCAGCAGCTTAGGGCTACACCCCGCCGCGGAGCTGTTTTTT	CASSLGLHPAAELFF
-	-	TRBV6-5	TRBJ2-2	TGTGCCAGCGAGCGGTCCTCGGGAACCGGGGAGCTGTTTTTT	CASERSSGTGELFF
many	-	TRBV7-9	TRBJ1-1	TGTGCCAGCAAAGTGGACGGTCCGGTCACTGAAGCTTTCTTT	CASKVDGPVTEAFF
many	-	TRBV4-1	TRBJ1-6	TGCGCCAGCAGCCAAGATTGGTCCTATAATTCACCCCTCCACTTT	CASSQDWSYNSPLHF
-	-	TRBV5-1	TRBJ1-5	TGCGCCAGCAGCTTGACGGGCAGTGACAATCAGCCCCAGCATTTT	CASSLTGSDNQPQHF
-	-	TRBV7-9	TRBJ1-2	TGTGCCAGCAGCTTAGGACAAGATAGCTATGGCTACACCTTC	CASSLGQDSYGYTF
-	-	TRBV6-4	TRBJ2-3	TGTGCCAGCAGTGACAGGCCCGCAGATACGCAGTATTTT	CASSDRPADTQYF
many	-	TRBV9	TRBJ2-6	TGTGCCAGCAGCGCCGGGAGCGCCTCTGGGGCCAACGTCCTGACTTTC	CASSAGSASGANVLTF
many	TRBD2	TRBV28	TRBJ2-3	TGTGCCAGCCTAGCGGGAGGACCCGATACGCAGTATTTT	CASLAGGPDTQYF
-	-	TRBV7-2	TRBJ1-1	TGTGCCAGCAGCTACCTCACACCGGGACGGGAGACTGAAGCTTTCTTT	CASSYLTPGRETEAFF
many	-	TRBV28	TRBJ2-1	TGTGCCAGCAAGGGTCTGGATTGGGGTGAGCAGTTCTTC	CASKGLDWGEQFF
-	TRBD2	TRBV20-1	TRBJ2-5	TGCAGTGCTAGGGGACTAGCGGGGAACCAAGAGACCCAGTACTTC	CSARGLAGNQETQYF
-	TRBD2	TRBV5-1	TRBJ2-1	TGCGCCAGCAGCTCGACGGGGGGTCAGAACAATGAGCAGTTCTTC	CASSSTGGQNNEQFF
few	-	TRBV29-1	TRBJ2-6	TGCAGCTATCGGAGCTCTGGGGCCAACGTCCTGACTTTC	CSYRSSGANVLTF
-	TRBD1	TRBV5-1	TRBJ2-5	TGCGCCAGCAGCTTGGAAGGACAGGGATTCGAGACCCAGTACTTC	CASSLEGQGFETQYF
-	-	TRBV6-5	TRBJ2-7	TGTGCCAGCAGTTACTCTACGGCTTCCAGCTCCTACGAGCAGTACTTC	CASSYSTASSSYEQYF
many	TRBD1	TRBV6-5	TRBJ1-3	TGTGCCAGCAGCAACCAGGGGGCCTCTGGAAACACCATATATTTT	CASSNQGASGNTIYF
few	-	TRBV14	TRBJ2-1	TGTGCCAGCAGCCAACCAGGACACTTGTTCTCCTACAATGAGCAGTTCTTC	CASSQPGHLFSYNEQFF
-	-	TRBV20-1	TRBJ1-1	TGCAGTGCTAGAGAAAGCACTGAAGCTTTCTTT	CSARESTEAFF
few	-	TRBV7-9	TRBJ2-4	TGTGCCAGCAGCTCCCCCCAAGAACTTAACATTCAGTACTTC	CASSSPQELNIQYF
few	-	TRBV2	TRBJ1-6	TGTGCCAGCAGTGAATTTGGTAATGGGAATTCACCCCTCCACTTT	CASSEFGNGNSPLHF
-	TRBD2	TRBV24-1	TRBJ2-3	TGTGCCACCAGTGACTCCGGGACTAGCGGGAGGATGACAGATACGCAGTATTTT	CATSDSGTSGRMTDTQYF
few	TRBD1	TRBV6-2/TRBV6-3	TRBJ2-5	TGTGCCAGTTCAGGGGGTTTCGGAGAGACCCAGTACTTC	CASSGGFGETQYF
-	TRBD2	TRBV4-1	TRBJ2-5	TGCGCCAGAAGCCAAGACTCCAGCGCAGCGGGAGAAGAGACCCAGTACTTC	CARSQDSSAAGEETQYF
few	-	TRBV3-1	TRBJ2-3	TGTGCCAGCAGCCAATTATACCGGGGGACAGATACGCAGTATTTT	CASSQLYRGTDTQYF
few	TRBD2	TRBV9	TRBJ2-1	TGTGCCAGCAGCGTCTCCGGGGGGACCTACAATGAGCAGTTCTTC	CASSVSGGTYNEQFF
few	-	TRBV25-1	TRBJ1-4	TGTGCCAGCGGGGGGTTTTCTAATGAAAAACTGTTTTTT	CASGGFSNEKLFF
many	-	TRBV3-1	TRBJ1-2	TGTGCCAGCAGCCGAGATTCGGGAGTCGGCTACACCTTC	CASSRDSGVGYTF
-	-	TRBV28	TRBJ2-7	TGTGCCAGCAGCGTTTTCTACGAGCAGTACTTC	CASSVFYEQYF
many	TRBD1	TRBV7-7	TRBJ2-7	TGTGCTAGCAGCCAAGGACAGGCGCGCGAGCAGTACTTC	CASSQGQAREQYF
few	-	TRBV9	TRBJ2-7	TGTGCCAGCAGCGTAGGGAATCAGGGGCAAACCTACGAGCAGTACTTC	CASSVGNQGQTYEQYF
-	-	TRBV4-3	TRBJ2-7	TGCGCCAGCAGCCAAGGATCGGGGCGGTACGAGCAGTACTTC	CASSQGSGRYEQYF
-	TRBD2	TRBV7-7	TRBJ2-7	TGTGCTAGCAGCTTCGGACTAGCGGAGATCTACGAGCAGTACTTC	CASSFGLAEIYEQYF
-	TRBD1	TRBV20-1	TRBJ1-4	TGCAGTGCTAGTGTTCCGGGACAGGGAATAGAAAAACTGTTTTTT	CSASVPGQGIEKLFF
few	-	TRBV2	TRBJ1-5	TGTGCCAGCAGTGAGGTTAACAGCTACAATCAGCCCCAGCATTTT	CASSEVNSYNQPQHF
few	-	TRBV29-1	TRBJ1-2	TGCAGCGTTGAAACAGGCGACTATGGCTACACCTTC	CSVETGDYGYTF
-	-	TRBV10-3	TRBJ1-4	TGTGCCATCAGTGCAGGGGAGGGTGAAAAACTGTTTTTT	CAISAGEGEKLFF
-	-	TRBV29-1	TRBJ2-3	TGCAGCGTTGAAGATGAAAGAGATACGCAGTATTTT	CSVEDERDTQYF
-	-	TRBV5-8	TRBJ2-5	TGTGCCAGCAGCCCGTTCGGGAAAGAGACCCAGTACTTC	CASSPFGKETQYF
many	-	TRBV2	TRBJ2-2	TGTGCCAGCAGGGCGGCCGACCCCGGACTCCGCTACTCCGGGGAGCTGTTTTTT	CASRAADPGLRYSGELFF
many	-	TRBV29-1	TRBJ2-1	TGCAGCGTTGAACTACAGGGAATCTACAATGAGCAGTTCTTC	CSVELQGIYNEQFF
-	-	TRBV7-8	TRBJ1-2	TGTGCCAGCAGCCCATTTACGGGGGGAAACTATGGCTACACCTTC	CASSPFTGGNYGYTF
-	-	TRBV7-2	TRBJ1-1	TGTGCCAGCAGCTTAGATGGGACATGGGACACTGAAGCTTTCTTT	CASSLDGTWDTEAFF
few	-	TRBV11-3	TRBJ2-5	TGTGCCAGCAGCTTAGAGGGACCCCAGTACCAAGAGACCCAGTACTTC	CASSLEGPQYQETQYF
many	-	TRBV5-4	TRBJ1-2	TGTGCCAGCAGCTTGGCCGGGAACTATGGCTACACCTTC	CASSLAGNYGYTF
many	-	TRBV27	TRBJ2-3	TGTGCCAGCAAGGGGTGGGGACACCTCACAGATACGCAGTATTTT	CASKGWGHLTDTQYF